These 8 T cell receptor beta chains were sequenced from one sample in a study of control samples from healthy donors and cancer patients. Sequencing was performed with immunoSEQ multiplex PCR; in TCRdb, only in-frame clones are kept and a portion is missing. The profile shows approximately 72,000 clones, 75% to 90% of them singletons. The sequencing sample was made of blood. Receptor source: a man in his forties or fifties in good health.

The chain employs TRBV11-1 and TRBJ2-2, with a tentative D call TRBD2 (6 bases). V was shortened by 8 bases and J by 1 base, with 14 bases between the two germline ends. CDR1 is SGHAT, CDR2 FQDESV, per germline (reference sequence). The CDR3 contains 15 residues. In nucleotides, the CDR3 is TGTGCCAGCTCTCGGGAGACATTGAACACCGGGGAGCTGTTTTTT. Residues: CASSRETLNTGELFF.

In this sample, this clone turned up once. The chain is built from TRBV4-2 and TRBJ2-7; possibly TRBD2 for D (6 bases). CDR1 is LGHNA and CDR2 is YNFKEQ in the germline V gene. CDR3 length equals 15 residues. V was shortened by 3 bases and J by 4 bases, with 16 bases between the two germline ends. CDR3 loop: CASSQSWGDLYEQYF. The CDR3 bases are TGTGCCAGCAGCCAGTCCTGGGGGGACTTGTACGAGCAGTACTTC.

The V call is TRBV2, the J call TRBJ1-5; D gene uncertain. This CDR3 spans 13 amino acids. V shed 2 bases and J shed 2 bases, with 4 bases lying between them. The germline CDR1 and CDR2 sequences are SNHLY and FYNNEI. The CDR3 spells CASSERGNQPQHF. The DNA of the CDR3 is TGTGCCAGCAGTGAAAGGGGCAATCAGCCCCAGCATTTT. The entire variable domain, with the rest obtained from reference TRBV2 and TRBJ1-5, is as follows: EPEVTQTPSHQVTQMGQEVILRCVPISNHLYFYWYRQILGQKVEFLVSFYNNEISEKSEIFDDQFSVERPDGSNFTLKIRSTKLEDSAMYFCASSERGNQPQHFGDGTRLSIL.

The rearrangement links TRBV18 to TRBJ1-5; D might be TRBD1 (6 bases). V gave up 1 base and J gave up 5 bases, with 15 bases separating them. Germline V gives CDR1 KGHSH, CDR2 LQKENI. The CDR3 runs to 16 residues. CDR3 nucleotides: TGTGCCAGCTCACCACAGGGTACAGGGTATCATCAGCCCCAGCATTTT. This gives the protein CASSPQGTGYHQPQHF.

Details on this clone: The germline gene is not matched at one end of the junction; a read error may be the cause. The identical CDR3 is also encoded by other nucleotide sequences in the sample. The chain combines TRBV5-1 with TRBJ2-3; the match to TRBD2 covers 10 bases. The V gene's germline CDR1 is SGHRS and CDR2 YFSETQ. CDR3 length: 15 amino acids. This chain's CDR3 is CASSTGLALGDTQYF. For the CDR3, the DNA is TGTGCCAGCAGCACGGGACTAGCGCTGGGAGATACGCAGTATTTT.

This clone was observed a few times. The chain joins TRBV19 to TRBJ1-5, with 8 bases that match TRBD1. The germline gives CDR1 LNHDA, CDR2 SQIVND (reference sequence). Germline trimming cut 7 bases from V and 4 bases from J; bases unmatched to any gene: 3. The CDR3 is 13 residues long. The CDR3 loop is CASIGDRNQPQHF. CDR3 bases: TGTGCCAGTATAGGGGACAGGAATCAGCCCCAGCATTTT.

The chain joins TRBV10-3 to TRBJ2-2; D is undetermined. Deletions cut 6 bases from V and 1 base from J, with 6 bases between. The CDR3 spans 13 residues. Germline lookup yields CDR1 ENHRY and CDR2 SYGVKD. DNA of the CDR3: TGTGCCATCAGCTCAGAGAACACCGGGGAGCTGTTTTTT. Translating gives CAISSENTGELFF.

The V and J genes are TRBV5-1 and TRBJ2-7, with 11 positions matching TRBD2. The V gene's germline CDR1 is SGHRS and CDR2 YFSETQ. This CDR3 spans 17 amino acids. V shed 0 bases, J shed 3 bases, and the junction held 8 bases outside the gene matches. For the CDR3, the DNA is TGCGCCAGCAGCTTGGCCGGCCTAGCGGGGGGTAACTACGAGCAGTACTTC. Translated: CASSLAGLAGGNYEQYF.